The rows below give T cell receptor beta chains drawn from one sample of a study of OX40 agonist ivuxolimab in advanced cancers. Libraries were prepared by immunoSEQ multiplex PCR; TCRdb keeps only in-frame clonotypes and omits some of them. The sample records 69,000 or so clones, 75% to 90% being singletons. Source: CD4+ or CD8+ T cells sorted from blood, taken in a trial of the OX40 agonist ivuxolimab. The receptors originated from an adult with an advanced solid tumor such as melanoma, head and neck, liver or kidney cancer. Each CDR3 is given with its conserved first and last residue. D genes are given only for firm matches. Some rows mark clone size as missing; the rest say once, few, many or name a class of expanded clone.

V gene	D gene	clone size	J gene	CDR3 DNA	CDR3 protein
TRBV6-6	TRBD1	-	TRBJ2-2	TGTGCCACCTCCGGGACAGGGAACACCGGGGAGCTGTTTTTT	CATSGTGNTGELFF
TRBV19	-	-	TRBJ2-7	TGTGCCAGTAGTATCGGTCCCAACTACGAGCAGTACTTC	CASSIGPNYEQYF
TRBV2	TRBD1	-	TRBJ2-4	TGTGCCAGCACCTTGACAGGGGGGACCAAAAACATTCAGTACTTC	CASTLTGGTKNIQYF
TRBV7-6	TRBD1	-	TRBJ2-7	TGTGCCAGCAGCTATACAGGGGTTACCAACGAGCAGTACTTC	CASSYTGVTNEQYF
TRBV28	TRBD2	-	TRBJ2-1	TGTGCCAGCAGTTTAACGGGGGGAAGCAATGAGCAGTTCTTC	CASSLTGGSNEQFF
TRBV29-1	-	-	TRBJ1-2	TGCAGCGTTGAAGCTGACAGTTATGGCTACACCTTC	CSVEADSYGYTF
TRBV5-4	-	-	TRBJ1-2	TGTGCCAGCAGCGGGGGGAGGTATGGCTACACCTTC	CASSGGRYGYTF
TRBV30	-	-	TRBJ2-1	TGTGCCTGGAGTCGGGGTTCCAATGAGCAGTTCTTC	CAWSRGSNEQFF
TRBV25-1	-	-	TRBJ1-5	TGTGCCAGCAGTGATAATACAGGTTTTTTTAATCAGCCCCAGCATTTT	CASSDNTGFFNQPQHF
TRBV7-9	-	few	TRBJ1-2	TGTGCCAGCAGCCAAGGGGGGGCTGACGGCTACACCTTC	CASSQGGADGYTF
TRBV19	-	-	TRBJ2-1	TGTGCCAGTACTACGGACCGCTCCTACAATGAGCAGTTCTTC	CASTTDRSYNEQFF
TRBV19	-	-	TRBJ2-1	TGTGCCAGTAGTATAGTTGGCGGGGCGCTATACAATGAGCAGTTCTTC	CASSIVGGALYNEQFF
TRBV4-3	-	-	TRBJ2-3	TGCGCCAGCAGCCAAGGAGTTAGTGCCTCAGATACGCAGTATTTT	CASSQGVSASDTQYF
TRBV6-5	TRBD1	-	TRBJ2-1	TGTGCCAGCAGATCGGACAGGTCCTCCTACAATGAGCAGTTCTTC	CASRSDRSSYNEQFF
TRBV7-8	-	-	TRBJ1-1	TGTGCCAGCAGCTTAGAGGGGAACACTGAAGCTTTCTTT	CASSLEGNTEAFF
TRBV19	TRBD1	-	TRBJ2-7	TGTGCCAGTAGTCCCGGGACAGGGGTTATCTACGAGCAGTACTTC	CASSPGTGVIYEQYF
TRBV5-1	TRBD1	-	TRBJ2-1	TGCGCCAGCAGCTTGCCCGGGACAGGGCCCTACAATGAGCAGTTCTTC	CASSLPGTGPYNEQFF
TRBV10-3	-	-	TRBJ2-5	TGTGCCATCAGTGAGTCGGCAGGTCGGAACCAAGAGACCCAGTACTTC	CAISESAGRNQETQYF
TRBV19	-	-	TRBJ1-1	TGTGCCAGTAGTAGGGGGCAGAACACTGAAGCTTTCTTT	CASSRGQNTEAFF
TRBV6-5	-	-	TRBJ1-2	TGTGCCAGCAGTTACTCGGGAGACCGACTTTATGGCTACACCTTC	CASSYSGDRLYGYTF
TRBV28	-	-	TRBJ2-5	TGTGCCAGCAGTTTCGAAGGGAGAATGGAGACCCAGTACTTC	CASSFEGRMETQYF
TRBV7-2	-	-	TRBJ2-1	TGTGCCAGCAGCACGACAGTTTACAATGAGCAGTTCTTC	CASSTTVYNEQFF
TRBV27	-	-	TRBJ1-5	TGTGCCAGCAGTTTAATGAGTTTCAATCAGCCCCAGCATTTT	CASSLMSFNQPQHF
TRBV6-1	-	-	TRBJ1-2	TGTGCCAGCAGTGATGCAGAAGGCGGCTATGGCTACACCTTC	CASSDAEGGYGYTF
TRBV9	TRBD1	-	TRBJ2-5	TGTGCCAGCAGCTCTACAGGGGGCAGGGAGACCCAGTACTTC	CASSSTGGRETQYF
TRBV28	TRBD1	-	TRBJ2-7	TGTGCCAGCAGTTTAGGGACAGGGTACAACGAGCAGTACTTC	CASSLGTGYNEQYF
TRBV29-1	TRBD2	-	TRBJ2-3	TGCAGCGTTGAAGGGACTAGCGGCCGCACAGATACGCAGTATTTT	CSVEGTSGRTDTQYF
TRBV5-6	-	-	TRBJ2-7	TGTGCCAGCAGCCCTCCAATGGGGGGCGACGAGCAGTACTTC	CASSPPMGGDEQYF
TRBV7-3	-	-	TRBJ2-7	TGTGCCAGCAGCTTCGGACGGGGCTACGAGCAGTACTTC	CASSFGRGYEQYF
TRBV9	TRBD2	-	TRBJ2-1	TGTGCCAGCAGCTCTCCCCTTGAGGGAGCGGGAGACTACAATGAGCAGTTCTTC	CASSSPLEGAGDYNEQFF
TRBV7-9	-	-	TRBJ2-7	TGTGCCAGCAGCCAATACTCCAGGGGCTCCTACGAGCAGTACTTC	CASSQYSRGSYEQYF
TRBV7-6	-	-	TRBJ1-1	TGTGCCAGCAGCTTATTACAGACTTCTGAAGCTTTCTTT	CASSLLQTSEAFF
TRBV7-9	TRBD2	-	TRBJ2-7	TGTGCCAGCAGCTCAGGAGCGGGGAGGAGCTCCTACGAGCAGTACTTC	CASSSGAGRSSYEQYF
TRBV6-6	TRBD1	-	TRBJ1-1	TGTGCCAGCAGCTGGGACAGAGAAGCTTTCTTT	CASSWDREAFF
TRBV28	TRBD2	-	TRBJ2-1	TGTGCCAGCAGTCTACCCCTAGCGGGGAGCTCCTACAATGAGCAGTTCTTC	CASSLPLAGSSYNEQFF
TRBV27	-	-	TRBJ1-4	TGTGCCAGCAGTTCCTCGCAACTTGCAACTAATGAAAAACTGTTTTTT	CASSSSQLATNEKLFF
TRBV18	TRBD1	-	TRBJ2-7	TGTGCCAGCTCCCCTTCAAGTGTGGGGACAGGAAACTACGAGCAGTACTTC	CASSPSSVGTGNYEQYF
TRBV28	-	few	TRBJ1-1	TGTGCCAGCAGTTTTCGGGGAGCCAGGAACACTGAAGCTTTCTTT	CASSFRGARNTEAFF
TRBV4-3	-	-	TRBJ2-7	TGCGCCAGCAGCCAAGAGGACTCCTACGAGCAGTACTTC	CASSQEDSYEQYF
TRBV4-3	-	-	TRBJ2-2	TGCGCCAGCAGCCAAGTCTTGGTCGGGGACGGGGAGCTGTTTTTT	CASSQVLVGDGELFF
TRBV5-4	TRBD1	few	TRBJ1-3	TGTGCCAGCAGCTTCGGACAGGGCTCTGGAAACACCATATATTTT	CASSFGQGSGNTIYF